These 19 T cell receptor beta chains share one sample of origin, sequenced in a study of blood T cells in healthy people across ages. Primers used in a second PCR of roughly 7 to 12 cycles were a sample-barcoded 5' primer and a J-beta primer mix. TCRdb re-analysed the 5' RACE reads in MiXCR, keeping a single row per CDR3 protein. The data contain about 780,000 distinct CDR3 sequences, about 42% of them singletons. Sequences were obtained from blood. The receptor source for this set is a man older than 75 in good health.

V usage is TRBV7-9 and J usage is TRBJ2-7; TRBD1 matches 9 bases. Germline V gene sequence: CDR1 SEHNR, CDR2 FQNEAQ (reference sequence). V shed 4 bases, J shed 2 bases, and the junction held 18 bases outside the gene matches. The CDR3 loop spans 19 amino acids. CDR3 in DNA: TGTGCCAGCAGCTCAGCCCCCCACATACAGGGGGCGCCGACCTACGAGCAGTACTTC. It yields the protein CASSSAPHIQGAPTYEQYF.

This chain connects TRBV29-1 to TRBJ1-2, with D perhaps matching TRBD1 (5 bases). From germline, CDR1 is SQVTM and CDR2 ANQGSEA. CDR3 length equals 13 residues. Trimming took 7 bases from V and 9 from J, leaving 21 bases between them. The CDR3 sequence is CSAFVVTESRYTF. The CDR3 DNA reads as TGCAGCGCCTTTGTCGTGACAGAGAGTCGCTACACCTTC.

This chain joins TRBV4-2 and TRBJ2-5; D not certain. Trimming removed 0 bases from V and 2 bases from J, with 10 bases in between. There are 15 residues in the CDR3. The germline V gene encodes CDR1 LGHNA and CDR2 YNFKEQ. CDR3 nucleotides: TGTGCCAGCAGCCAAGATTCCTCGCGGCAAGAGACCCAGTACTTC. Its translation: CASSQDSSRQETQYF.

This chain uses TRBV5-1 with TRBJ2-7; D tentatively reads TRBD1 or TRBD2 (7 bases each). CDR1 SGHRS and CDR2 YFSETQ come from the germline V gene. With 0 bases removed from V and 9 bases from J, the gap between germline ends came to 22 bases. This CDR3 spans 16 amino acids. CDR3 sequence (DNA): TGCGCCAGCAGCTTGGAGCAGCGGGACAGACAGACATCGCAGTACTTC. As protein: CASSLEQRDRQTSQYF.

V and J are TRBV4-2 and TRBJ2-6; D gene unclear. Trimming stripped 0 bases from V and 1 base from J, with 13 bases between. This CDR3 contains 18 residues. Germline values: CDR1 LGHNA, CDR2 YNFKEQ. CDR3 region: CASSQDSGFESGANVLTF. Written as DNA, the CDR3 is TGTGCCAGCAGCCAAGATTCGGGTTTTGAATCTGGGGCCAACGTCCTGACTTTC.

The chain couples TRBV5-5 to TRBJ2-4; maybe TRBD2 (5 bases). The germline CDR1 and CDR2 sequences are SGHKS and YYEKEE (reference sequence). There are 16 residues in the CDR3. V was clipped by 2 bases and J by 1 base, with 13 bases between them. The CDR3 region is CASSFWMEAAKNIQYF. The CDR3 coding sequence is TGTGCCAGCAGCTTTTGGATGGAGGCGGCCAAAAACATTCAGTACTTC. The whole variable domain, filled in from reference TRBV5-5 and TRBJ2-4, reads DAGVTQSPTHLIKTRGQQVTLRCSPISGHKSVSWYQQVLGQGPQFIFQYYEKEERGRGNFPDRFSARQFPNYSSELNVNALLLGDSALYLCASSFWMEAAKNIQYFGAGTRLSVL.

The chain is built from TRBV5-5 and TRBJ2-5; D is unclear. The DNA end is more similar to TRBJ2-7, so the J call may be wrong. CDR3 length: 15 residues. Per germline, CDR1 SGHKS and CDR2 YYEKEE (reference sequence). CDR3 nucleotides: TGTGCCAGCAGCCACAGTGGGGTTGGTCTATACGAGCAGTACTTC. This gives the protein CASSHSGVGLYEQYF.

This clonotype was found once. In DNA, the CDR3 is TGTGCCAGCAGCTCGAAAATTAAGGGGACTGAAGCTTTCTTT. This sequence encodes CASSSKIKGTEAFF. This chain links TRBV7-2 with TRBJ1-1; TRBD1 might be the D (5 bases). The CDR3 extends over 14 amino acids. The germline CDR1 and CDR2 sequences are SGHTA and FQGNSA. V was cut by 4 bases and J by 5 bases, with 14 bases left in between. Combining the CDR3 with reference TRBV7-2 and TRBJ1-1 gives the whole variable domain GAGVSQSPSNKVTEKGKDVELRCDPISGHTALYWYRQSLGQGLEFLIYFQGNSAPDKSGLPSDRFSAERTGGSVSTLTIQRTQQEDSAVYLCASSSKIKGTEAFFGQGTRLTVV.

The chain has TRBV7-9 and TRBJ1-3, with TRBD1 matching 9 bases. J gave up 0 bases and V 5 bases, and 2 bases lay outside the gene matches. The CDR3 is 15 amino acids. Germline loops: CDR1 SEHNR, CDR2 FQNEAQ (reference sequence). DNA of the CDR3: TGTGCCAGCAGCCCGACAGGGGGCTCTGGAAACACCATATATTTT. Translation gives CASSPTGGSGNTIYF.

The table lists this clonotype with many counts. The rearrangement joins TRBV20-1 to TRBJ2-7; 8 bases map to TRBD2. This CDR3 is 13 amino acids long. CDR1 is DFQATT, CDR2 SNEGSKA, per germline (reference sequence). The V and J ends lost 1 base and 6 bases, in that order; junction bases with no gene match: 5. The CDR3 DNA reads TGCAGTGCTAGAGGGCAAGCGGGAGTCGAGCAGTACTTC. This encodes CSARGQAGVEQYF.

The chain uses TRBV6-2 or TRBV6-3 and TRBJ2-2, with 15 bases lining up with TRBD2. The V gene's germline CDR1 is MNHEY and CDR2 SVGEGT. This CDR3 contains 15 residues. Trimming removed 7 bases from V and 6 bases from J; junction bases left unmatched: 3. CDR3 sequence: CASIGTSGRPGELFF. In DNA form, the CDR3 reads TGTGCCAGCATCGGGACTAGCGGGAGGCCCGGGGAGCTGTTTTTT.

This clonotype has a single count. The junction departs from germline at one end; a sequencing error may be responsible. V gene TRBV7-3 combines with J gene TRBJ2-1; D call uncertain. Germline V gene lookup returns CDR1 SGHTA and CDR2 FQGTGA. This CDR3 is 13 amino acids long. The CDR3 here is CASSLSPYNGQFF. In nucleotides, the CDR3 is TGTGCCAGCAGCTTATCACCTTACAATGGGCAGTTCTTC.

This clonotype was observed a handful of times. V is TRBV28 and J is TRBJ2-7, with 14 bases aligning to TRBD2. The germline gives CDR1 MDHEN, CDR2 SYDVKM. With 6 bases clipped from V and 6 bases from J, the junction kept 10 bases outside the gene matches. The CDR3 extends over 16 amino acids. The CDR3 DNA is TGTGCCAGCAGCCCCGGGACTAGCGGGAGATATACCGAGCAGTACTTC. This encodes CASSPGTSGRYTEQYF.

This sequence joins TRBV25-1 and TRBJ1-1; the D is unclear. Trimming removed 6 bases from V and 0 bases from J, with 8 bases in between. Germline values: CDR1 MGHDK, CDR2 SYGVNS. This CDR3 region has 13 residues. CDR3 bases: TGTGCCAGCAGGGGAGGGATGAACACTGAAGCTTTCTTT. Its protein is CASRGGMNTEAFF.

The chain recombines TRBV6-1 with TRBJ2-2; TRBD1 matches at 11 bases. CDR3 length: 16 amino acids. V lost 6 bases and J lost 0; bases outside the gene matches: 3. Germline values: CDR1 MNHNS, CDR2 SASEGT. The CDR3: CASRRDRGTNTGELFF. CDR3 DNA: TGTGCCAGCAGAAGGGACAGGGGGACGAACACCGGGGAGCTGTTTTTT.

The chain combines TRBV3-1 with TRBJ2-1; TRBD2 matches at 10 bases. J lost 3 bases, V lost 5 bases, and 7 bases had no gene match. Per germline, CDR1 LGHDT and CDR2 YNNKEL (reference sequence). CDR3 length: 16 residues. The CDR3 bases are TGTGCCAGCAGCTCCCGGACTAGCGGAATCTACAATGAGCAGTTCTTC. This gives the protein CASSSRTSGIYNEQFF.

The CDR3 loop is CASSFGPPATNEKLFF. The CDR3 nucleotides are TGTGCCAGCAGTTTCGGGCCCCCTGCAACTAATGAAAAACTGTTTTTT. The V call is TRBV12-3 or TRBV12-4, the J call TRBJ1-4; D remains unclear. The V gene lost 3 bases and the J gene lost 0 bases, with 11 bases spanning the gap. The CDR3 totals 16 residues.

This clonotype was seen at least ten times. The CDR3 DNA is TGTGCCAGCAGCCAAGATATGGGGGGATCGGTGGCCAAAAACATTCAGTACTTC. Encoded protein: CASSQDMGGSVAKNIQYF. The chain carries TRBV4-2 and TRBJ2-4, with a weak D call TRBD2 (6 bases). This CDR3 has 18 amino acids. Trimming removed 0 bases from V and 1 base from J, with 16 bases in between. Germline V gene data show CDR1 as LGHNA and CDR2 as YNFKEQ.

The chain has TRBV11-3 and TRBJ2-5, with no clear D. Trimming cost V 1 base and J 6 bases, with 6 bases left between them. Per the germline V gene, CDR1 is SGHNT and CDR2 is YENEEA. This CDR3 has 12 residues. This chain's CDR3 is CASSLAFQTQYF. CDR3 sequence (DNA): TGTGCCAGCAGCTTAGCGTTCCAGACCCAGTACTTC.